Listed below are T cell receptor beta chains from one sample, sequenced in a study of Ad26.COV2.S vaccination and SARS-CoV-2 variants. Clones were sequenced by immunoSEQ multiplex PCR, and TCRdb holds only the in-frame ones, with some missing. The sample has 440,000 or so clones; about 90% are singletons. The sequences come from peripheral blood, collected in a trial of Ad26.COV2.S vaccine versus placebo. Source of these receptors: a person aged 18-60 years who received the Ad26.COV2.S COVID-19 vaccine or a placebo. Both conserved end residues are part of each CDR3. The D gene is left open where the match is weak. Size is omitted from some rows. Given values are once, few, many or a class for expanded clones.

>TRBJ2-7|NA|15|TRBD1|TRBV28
TGTGCCAGCAGTCGACGGGACAGGGGTCCCTACGAGCAGTACTTC
CASSRRDRGPYEQYF
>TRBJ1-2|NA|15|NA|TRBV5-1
TGCGCCAGCAGCCCGAGGACACTAAATAACTATGGCTACACCTTC
CASSPRTLNNYGYTF
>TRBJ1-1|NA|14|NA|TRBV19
TGTGCCAGTAGATACAGGGCCGGGAGGACTGAAGCTTTCTTT
CASRYRAGRTEAFF
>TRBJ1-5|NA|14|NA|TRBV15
TGTGCCACCAGCAGAGGGGGGGGCCCTCAGCCCCAGCATTTT
CATSRGGGPQPQHF
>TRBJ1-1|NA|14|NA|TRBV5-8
TGTGCCAGCAGCTTGCCAGGATGGAACACTGAAGCTTTCTTT
CASSLPGWNTEAFF
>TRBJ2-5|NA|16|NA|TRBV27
TGTGCCAGCAGTTTCCGTGGAGCCTATGCGGCAGAGACCCAGTACTTC
CASSFRGAYAAETQYF
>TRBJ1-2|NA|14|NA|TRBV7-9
TGTGCCAGCAGCACCTCGGGACACCTTATTGGCTACACCTTC
CASSTSGHLIGYTF
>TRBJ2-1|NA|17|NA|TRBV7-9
TGTGCCAGCAGCTTAGTTGGTTCGAGAGAGTCCTACAATGAGCAGTTCTTC
CASSLVGSRESYNEQFF
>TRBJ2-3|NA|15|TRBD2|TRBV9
TGTGCCAGCAGCGTTTCGGGACTAGCGACAGATACGCAGTATTTT
CASSVSGLATDTQYF
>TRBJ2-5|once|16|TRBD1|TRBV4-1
TGCGCCAGCAGCTGGGCACCGGGACAGGGTTTAGAGACCCAGTACTTC
CASSWAPGQGLETQYF
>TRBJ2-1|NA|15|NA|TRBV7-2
TGTGCCAGCAGTATCTCCGGTACAGTTTACAATGAGCAGTTCTTC
CASSISGTVYNEQFF
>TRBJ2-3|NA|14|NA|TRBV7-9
TGTGCCAGCAGCTTAGACCAGGGGCCAGATACGCAGTATTTT
CASSLDQGPDTQYF
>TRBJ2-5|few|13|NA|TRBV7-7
TGTGCCAGCAGCTTAACGTACCAAGAGACCCAGTACTTC
CASSLTYQETQYF
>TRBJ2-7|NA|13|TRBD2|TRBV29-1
TGCAGCGTTGGGGCGGGAGGATCTTCGGAGCAGTACTTC
CSVGAGGSSEQYF
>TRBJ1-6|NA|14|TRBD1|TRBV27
TGTGCCAGCAGTTTGGGGACAGGGCGAGCACCCCTCCACTTT
CASSLGTGRAPLHF
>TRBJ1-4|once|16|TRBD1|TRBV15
TGTGCCACCAGCAGAGAGGGAGGACAGGGGGCGCATGGACTGTTTTTT
CATSREGGQGAHGLFF
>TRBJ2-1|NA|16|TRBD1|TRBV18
TGTGCCAGCTCACACGACAGGGCAGGGACCTACAATGAGCAGTTCTTC
CASSHDRAGTYNEQFF
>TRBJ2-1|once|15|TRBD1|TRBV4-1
TGCGCCAGCAGCCAAGAACGGGACAGAAACAATGAGCAGTTCTTC
CASSQERDRNNEQFF
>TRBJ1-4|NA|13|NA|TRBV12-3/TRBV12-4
TGTGCCAGCTCCTTATGGGAAACTGAAAAACTGTTTTTT
CASSLWETEKLFF
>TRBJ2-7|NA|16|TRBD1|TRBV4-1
TGCGCCAGCAGCCAACCACCGGGACAGGGGGACGACGAGCAGTACTTC
CASSQPPGQGDDEQYF
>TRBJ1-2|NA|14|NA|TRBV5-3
TGTGCCAGAAGCGGGCAGATGGTCGGTTATGGCTACACCTTC
CARSGQMVGYGYTF
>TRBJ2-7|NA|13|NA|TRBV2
TGTGCCAGCATACCCTTTAGCTCCTACGAGCAGTACTTC
CASIPFSSYEQYF
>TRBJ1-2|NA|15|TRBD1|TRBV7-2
TGTGCCAGCAGCCTAGACAGGGGGCTCAGCTATGGCTACACCTTC
CASSLDRGLSYGYTF
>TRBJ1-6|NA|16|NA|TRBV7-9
TGTGCCAGCAGCTTAGCGCGGACCCACCAAAATTCACCCCTCCACTTT
CASSLARTHQNSPLHF
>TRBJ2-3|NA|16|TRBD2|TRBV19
TGTGCCAGTAGTCCCAGGACTAGCGGGAGGGAAGATACGCAGTATTTT
CASSPRTSGREDTQYF
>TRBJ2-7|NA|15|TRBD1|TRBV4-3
TGCGCCAGCAGCCAAGGGGACAGGCAAAACTACGAGCAGTACTTC
CASSQGDRQNYEQYF
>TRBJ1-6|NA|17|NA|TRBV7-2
TGTGCCAGCAGTTCCGGTCGGACTGTGAACTATAATTCACCCCTCCACTTT
CASSSGRTVNYNSPLHF